The 16 T cell receptor beta chains below were found in one sample sequenced in a study of blood T cell repertoires in COVID-19 (dated by TCRdb to 2018 to 2021). Receptors were amplified or captured by the immunoSEQ multiplex PCR assay. In its TCRdb copy, this immuneACCESS table keeps in-frame sequences only and misses some clones. Where compared with another copy, unresolved V genes explain less than half of these, and the others have no known cause. The sample table shows about 140,000 clones, and 60% to 80% are seen once. Jointly, the top ten make up roughly 9% of the sample. Sequences were obtained from peripheral blood. All receptors come from a woman aged 50 to 60 with active or convalescent COVID-19.

This clone was counted between two and nine times. V is TRBV7-3 and J is TRBJ2-2; 7 bases match TRBD2. Germline V gene data show CDR1 as SGHTA and CDR2 as FQGTGA. With V trimmed by 1 base and J by 4 bases, 3 bases remained unmatched. This CDR3 is built from 15 residues. The CDR3 region is CASSLMAGVTGELFF. The CDR3 region has the DNA TGTGCCAGCAGCTTAATGGCGGGAGTCACCGGGGAGCTGTTTTTT.

The chain uses TRBV21-1 and TRBJ1-4. TRBV21-1 is an annotated pseudogene. CDR3 size: 12 residues. The chain's CDR3 is CASSKQGGKLFF. CDR3 DNA sequence: TGTGCCAGCAGCAAACAGGGAGGAAAACTGTTTTTT.

J is TRBJ2-5 and V is TRBV6-5, with a tentative D call TRBD2 (6 bases). CDR1 and CDR2 from the germline V gene are MNHEY and SVGAGI. CDR3 size: 14 residues. The germline V and J ends were trimmed by 2 bases and 5 bases, with 12 bases remaining between them. CDR3 nucleotides: TGTGCCAGCAGTTACGAGCGGGTTGGGGAGACCCAGTACTTC. Translating gives CASSYERVGETQYF.

The chain is built from TRBV11-2 and TRBJ2-2; 10 bases align to TRBD2. J was trimmed by 6 bases and V by 8 bases; bases with no gene match: 9. The germline V gene has CDR1 SGHAT and CDR2 FQNNGV. The CDR3 totals 15 residues. CDR3 amino acids: CASQLGLAGAGELFF. The CDR3 DNA reads as TGTGCCAGCCAATTGGGGCTAGCGGGAGCCGGGGAGCTGTTTTTT.

This clone was counted a few times. The J gene is TRBJ2-3, the V gene TRBV6-5, with 8 positions matching TRBD1. Germline CDR1 reads MNHEY; CDR2 reads SVGAGI. The ends lost 4 bases at V and 5 bases at J; junction bases unmatched: 8. The CDR3 totals 15 residues. CDR3 amino acids: CASSSGTGGGDTQYF. Written as DNA, the CDR3 is TGTGCCAGCAGTTCCGGGACAGGAGGGGGAGATACGCAGTATTTT.

V is TRBV7-9 and J is TRBJ2-1, with 14 bases matching TRBD2. The germline CDR1 and CDR2 sequences are SEHNR and FQNEAQ (reference sequence). The CDR3 consists of 15 residues. The ends lost 4 bases at V and 6 bases at J; junction bases unmatched: 2. The CDR3 sequence is CASSSGTSGGNEQFF. For the CDR3, the DNA is TGTGCCAGCAGCTCAGGGACTAGCGGGGGCAATGAGCAGTTCTTC.

The chain links TRBV5-1 to TRBJ2-7, with 10 bases aligning to TRBD1. Trimming removed 4 bases from V and 5 bases from J; junction bases left unmatched: 6. Germline CDR1 SGHRS, CDR2 YFSETQ. The CDR3 has 14 residues. CDR3 DNA sequence: TGCGCCAGCAGCACACAGACAGGGGGCAACGAGCAGTACTTC. It is translated as CASSTQTGGNEQYF.

In this sample, this clone turned up a few times. J is TRBJ2-3 and V is TRBV6-2 or TRBV6-3; TRBD2 agrees at 7 bases. The germline V gene has CDR1 MNHEY and CDR2 SVGEGT. The ends lost 0 bases at V and 2 bases at J; junction bases unmatched: 2. This CDR3 is built from 15 residues. DNA of the CDR3: TGTGCCAGCAGTTACTCGGGACTAATCACAGATACGCAGTATTTT. Translating gives CASSYSGLITDTQYF.

The chain recombines TRBV30 with TRBJ1-2; D not resolved. Germline CDR1 GTSNPN, CDR2 SVGIG (reference sequence). Trimming removed 7 bases at V and 5 bases at J, with 17 bases between. The CDR3 spans 13 residues. CDR3 region: CAFGPEGRYGYTF. In DNA form, the CDR3 reads TGTGCCTTCGGGCCGGAGGGTCGGTATGGCTACACCTTC.

This clone has a handful of counts. The rearrangement links TRBV19 to TRBJ1-3, with TRBD1 matching over 7 bases. Germline V lookup: CDR1 LNHDA, CDR2 SQIVND (reference sequence). The CDR3 contains 15 residues. With V trimmed by 4 bases and J by 5 bases, 8 bases remained unmatched. CDR3 sequence (DNA): TGTGCCAGTAGTACGACAGGGTCCGGGCGAAACACCATATATTTT. It translates to CASSTTGSGRNTIYF. The full variable domain, completed using reference TRBV19 and TRBJ1-3, is DGGITQSPKYLFRKEGQNVTLSCEQNLNHDAMYWYRQDPGQGLRLIYYSQIVNDFQKGDIAEGYSVSREKKESFPLTVTSAQKNPTAFYLCASSTTGSGRNTIYFGEGSWLTVV.

The chain combines TRBV11-2 with TRBJ1-3; the match to TRBD1 covers 7 bases. Germline CDR1 and CDR2: SGHAT and FQNNGV. The length of the CDR3 is 16 residues. The J segment lost 0 bases and the V segment lost 2 bases, leaving 4 bases of the junction unmatched. The CDR3 region has the DNA TGTGCCAGCAGCTTAAGTACAGGGGACTCTGGAAACACCATATATTTT. It codes for CASSLSTGDSGNTIYF.

The chain recombines TRBV20-1 with TRBJ1-6; the D gene is possibly TRBD1 (5 bases). V dropped 3 bases and J dropped 14 bases, with 23 bases sitting between them. Germline CDR1 DFQATT, CDR2 SNEGSKA (reference sequence). This CDR3 is 15 amino acids long. The CDR3 sequence is CSASKDTHLGFTLHF. For the CDR3, the DNA is TGCAGTGCTAGTAAGGACACTCATCTGGGATTCACCCTCCACTTT.

The chain carries TRBV7-2 and TRBJ1-4, with D possibly matching TRBD1 (6 bases). The germline V gene has CDR1 SGHTA and CDR2 FQGNSA. Trimming took 1 base from V and 8 from J, leaving 11 bases between them. CDR3 length equals 14 residues. The CDR3 coding sequence is TGTGCCAGCAGCTTAGGCGGGGGCGGCGAAAAACTGTTTTTT. Translation: CASSLGGGGEKLFF.

The rearrangement uses TRBV7-9 and TRBJ1-2, with TRBD1 matching over 7 bases. The CDR3 sequence is 13 residues long. Germline loops: CDR1 SEHNR, CDR2 FQNEAQ (reference sequence). The junction had 4 bases not matched to a gene; V was cut back by 5 bases and J by 4 bases. The CDR3 loop is CASSRGGVYGYTF. The CDR3 coding sequence is TGTGCCAGCAGCCGAGGGGGCGTCTATGGCTACACCTTC.

The CDR3 reads CASSYGRGADTQYF. The CDR3 region has the DNA TGTGCCAGCAGTTACGGCAGGGGGGCAGATACGCAGTATTTT. This chain joins TRBV6-6 and TRBJ2-3, with D perhaps TRBD1 (7 bases). Germline values: CDR1 MNHNY, CDR2 SVGAGI (reference sequence). This CDR3 region has 14 residues. The V end was cut by 2 bases, the J end by 4 bases, with 10 bases between.

The chain couples TRBV5-4 to TRBJ2-7; TRBD2 agrees at 7 bases. There are 13 residues in the CDR3. Germline CDR1 reads SGHNT; CDR2 reads YYREEE (reference sequence). Losses at the gene ends were 0 bases for V and 12 bases for J; bases not matched to a gene: 9. The CDR3 here is CASSLEGRGRAYF. Here the CDR3 DNA reads TGTGCCAGCAGCTTGGAGGGGAGGGGAAGGGCGTACTTC.